This T cell receptor (beta chain) was sequenced for a study of cytomegalovirus exposure and HLA in healthy donors. At the level of the study: Researchers found that about four fifths of over 350 genotyped donors fell within the Caucasian-associated ancestry cluster.

PCR was performed using 60 Vbeta and 13 Jbeta primers. The method was immunoSEQ multiplex PCR; TCRdb's version includes in-frame clones alone and lacks a portion of them. This table holds 150,000 to 180,000 clones, roughly 80% found once. Study-wide points: The authors listed around 150 TCR beta chains as cytomegalovirus-associated.

In regard to this clone: The antigen remains undetermined.

Healthy bone marrow donors formed the donor group. V lost 3 bases and J lost 0, with 8 bases in between. Germline V gives CDR1 MDHEN, CDR2 SYDVKM. CDR3 size: 14 residues. The chain couples TRBV28 to TRBJ1-1; D is undetermined. The sequencing sample was made of PBMCs. The receptor's source is a woman in her 40s in good health and CMV-seronegative. The CDR3 protein is CASSFSNLNTEAFF. CDR3 bases: TGTGCCAGCAGTTTCTCTAACTTGAACACTGAAGCTTTCTTT.